This T cell receptor beta chain was captured in a study of T cell repertoires in cytomegalovirus infection (dated 2019 in TCRdb). General notes on the study: Alongside well-studied HLA-B-restricted epitopes, the peptide stimulations were aimed at recently identified HLA-C-restricted CMV epitopes, whose presentation resists viral immunomodulation. Donor HLA type was relevant to the analysis, as public TCR beta signatures indicated carriage of CMV infection together with the matching HLA type. Findings and caveats that apply to the study as a whole: Carriers of CMV infection plus the relevant HLA type were discriminated by the cumulative frequency of public TCR beta family members in the study cohort and in an independent approximately 360-donor cohort. The ex vivo response was dominated by HLA-C-restricted CMV-specific TCR beta clonotypes, which also provided the single most frequent clonotype in two of eight donors.

The run used an Illumina HiSeq 1500. Using fastp trimming at Q25 and MiXCR clonotype assembly, TCRdb reanalyzed the public sequencing data and kept in-frame beta chains. Rows are combined by CDR3 protein, so each entry shows the most common genes and DNA. Present in this sample are 100,000 to 150,000 distinct CDR3 sequences, 32% of which were seen just once. The top ten clones comprise 58% of the sample. The label giving this sample's treatment or condition can be read as: in vitro stimulation with specific CMV peptide epitopes to enrich CMV-specific T cells. On this clonotype: Its antigen is not yet known. Per-base quality was not reported, and no clone a single base away is much larger than it.

Sequences SGHVS (CDR1) and FQNEAQ (CDR2) are obtained from the germline V gene. Including the terminal cysteine and phenylalanine, the CDR3 comprises 14 residues. Here the CDR3 DNA is all that survives: 42 bases in frame from base 1. From V the trimming removes 5 bases and from J it removes 6 bases, while the gene matches leave 7 bases of the junction unaccounted for. The specimen comprised CD8+ T cells from cultured PBMCs, sampled from culture after CMV antigen stimulation. The chain is assembled from TRBV7-8 and TRBJ2-3; 8 middle bases align to TRBD1. The TCR was taken from a human donor in good health (CMV status not recorded). Some clones in this sample may be carry-over from other donors' samples. The DNA sequence follows: TGTGCCAGCAGCCCAGACAGGGGCTCGGATACGCAGTATTTT. It translates to CASSPDRGSDTQYF.